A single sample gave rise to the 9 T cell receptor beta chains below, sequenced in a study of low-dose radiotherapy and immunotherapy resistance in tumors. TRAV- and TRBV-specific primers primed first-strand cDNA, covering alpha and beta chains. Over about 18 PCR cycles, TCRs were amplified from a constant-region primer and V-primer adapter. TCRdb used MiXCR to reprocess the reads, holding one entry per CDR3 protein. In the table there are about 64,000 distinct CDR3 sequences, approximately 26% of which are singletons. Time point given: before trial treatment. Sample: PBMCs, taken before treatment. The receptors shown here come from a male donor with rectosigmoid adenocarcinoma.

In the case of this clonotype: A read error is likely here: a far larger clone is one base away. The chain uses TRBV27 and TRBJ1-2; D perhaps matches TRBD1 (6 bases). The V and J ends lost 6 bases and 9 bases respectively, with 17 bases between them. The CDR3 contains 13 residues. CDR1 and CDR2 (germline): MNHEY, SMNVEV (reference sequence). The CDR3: CASRPQGGGRYTF. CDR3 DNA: TGTGCCAGCAGACCTCAAGGGGGAGGGCGCTACACCTTC.

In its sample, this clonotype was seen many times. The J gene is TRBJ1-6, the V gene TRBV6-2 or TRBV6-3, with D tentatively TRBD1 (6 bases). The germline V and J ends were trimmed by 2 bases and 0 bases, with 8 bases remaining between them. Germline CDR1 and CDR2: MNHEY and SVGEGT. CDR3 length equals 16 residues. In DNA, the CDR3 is TGTGCCAGCAGTTACACAGGGAACTCCTATAATTCACCCCTCCACTTT. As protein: CASSYTGNSYNSPLHF.

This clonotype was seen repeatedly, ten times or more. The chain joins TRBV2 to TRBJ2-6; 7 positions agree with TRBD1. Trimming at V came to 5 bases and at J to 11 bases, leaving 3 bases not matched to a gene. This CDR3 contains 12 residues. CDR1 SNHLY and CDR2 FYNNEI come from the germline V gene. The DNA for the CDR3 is TGTGCCAGCAGTACCGGGACAGACGTCCTGACTTTC. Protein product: CASSTGTDVLTF.

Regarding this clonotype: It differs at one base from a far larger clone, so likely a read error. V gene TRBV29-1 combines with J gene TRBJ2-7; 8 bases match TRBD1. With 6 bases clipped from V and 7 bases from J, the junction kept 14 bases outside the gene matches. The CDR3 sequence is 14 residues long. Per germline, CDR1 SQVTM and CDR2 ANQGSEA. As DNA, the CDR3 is TGCAGCGTCGGCAGGGGGCTGGTGGGCAATGAGCAGTACTTC. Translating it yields CSVGRGLVGNEQYF.

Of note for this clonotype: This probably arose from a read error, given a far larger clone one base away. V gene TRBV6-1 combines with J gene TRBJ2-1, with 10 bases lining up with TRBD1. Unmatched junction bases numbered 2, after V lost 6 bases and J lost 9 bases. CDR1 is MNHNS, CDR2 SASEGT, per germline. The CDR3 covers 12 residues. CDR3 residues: CASRRTGGEQFF. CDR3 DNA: TGTGCCAGCAGGAGGACAGGGGGTGAGCAGTTCTTC.

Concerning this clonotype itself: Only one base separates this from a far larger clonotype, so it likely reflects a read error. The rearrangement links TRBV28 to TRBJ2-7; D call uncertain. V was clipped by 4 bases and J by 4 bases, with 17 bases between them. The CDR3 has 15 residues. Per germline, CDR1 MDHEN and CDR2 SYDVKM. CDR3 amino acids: CASSYSPAIVYEQYF. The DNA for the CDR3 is TGTGCCAGCAGTTACTCCCCGGCAATCGTTTACGAGCAGTACTTC.

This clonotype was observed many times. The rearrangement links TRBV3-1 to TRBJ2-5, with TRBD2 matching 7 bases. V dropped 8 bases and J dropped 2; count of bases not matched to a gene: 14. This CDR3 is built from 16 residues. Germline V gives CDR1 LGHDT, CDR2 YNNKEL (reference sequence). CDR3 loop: CASANAGAGLQETQYF. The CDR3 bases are TGTGCCAGCGCCAACGCGGGTGCGGGACTACAAGAGACCCAGTACTTC.

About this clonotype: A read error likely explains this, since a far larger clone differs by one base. CDR3 nucleotides: TGCGCCAGCAGCTGGAGGACAGCCGGCGGTGAGCAGTACTTC. Encoded protein: CASSWRTAGGEQYF. The chain carries TRBV5-1 and TRBJ2-7, with D perhaps matching TRBD1 (6 bases). The CDR3 is 14 residues long. The germline gives CDR1 SGHRS, CDR2 YFSETQ. V was trimmed by 3 bases and J by 7 bases, leaving 17 bases between them.

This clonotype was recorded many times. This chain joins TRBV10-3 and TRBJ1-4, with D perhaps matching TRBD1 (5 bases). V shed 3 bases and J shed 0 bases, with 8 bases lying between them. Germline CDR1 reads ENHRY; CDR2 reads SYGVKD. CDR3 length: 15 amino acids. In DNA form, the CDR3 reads TGTGCCATCAGTGATCAGGGTCCAACTAATGAAAAACTGTTTTTT. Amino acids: CAISDQGPTNEKLFF.